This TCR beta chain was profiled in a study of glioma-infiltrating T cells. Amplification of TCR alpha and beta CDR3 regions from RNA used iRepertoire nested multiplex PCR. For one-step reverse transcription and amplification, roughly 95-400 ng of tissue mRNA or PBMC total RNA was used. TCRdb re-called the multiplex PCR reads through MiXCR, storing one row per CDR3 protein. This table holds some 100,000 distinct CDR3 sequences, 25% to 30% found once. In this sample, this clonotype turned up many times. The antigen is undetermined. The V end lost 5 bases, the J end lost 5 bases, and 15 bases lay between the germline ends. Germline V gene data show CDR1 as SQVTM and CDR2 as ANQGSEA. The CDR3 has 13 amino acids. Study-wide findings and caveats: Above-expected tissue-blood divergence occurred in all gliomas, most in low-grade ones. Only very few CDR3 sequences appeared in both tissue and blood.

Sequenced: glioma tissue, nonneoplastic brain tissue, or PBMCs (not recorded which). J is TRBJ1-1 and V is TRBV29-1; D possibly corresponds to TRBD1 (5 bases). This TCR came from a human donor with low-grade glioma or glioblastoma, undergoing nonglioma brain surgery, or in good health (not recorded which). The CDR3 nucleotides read TGCAGCGTTTCAGTAGGGCAGGGAACTGAAGCTTTCTTT. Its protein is CSVSVGQGTEAFF.